This is a list of T cell receptor beta chains from one sample in a study of T cells in Graves' hyperthyroidism and ophthalmopathy. MiXCR, applied by TCRdb to the multiplex PCR reads, yields one record per CDR3 protein. The sample lists 550,000 to 600,000 distinct CDR3 sequences; around 45% were seen once. The source material was peripheral blood or thyroid tissue (not recorded which). These receptors were obtained from an adult woman with Graves' disease, either hyperthyroidism or ophthalmopathy (not recorded which). The CDR3 runs from the conserved cysteine through the conserved F or W. The order of the fields is clone size, J gene, D gene, V gene, CDR3 DNA, CDR3 protein. A D gene is named only where the DNA matches it firmly. Size is stated for part of the rows, as once, few or many counts, or as a class when the clone is expanded.

clone_size: few; j_call: TRBJ1-6; d_call: .; v_call: TRBV10-3; cdr3_nt: TGTGCCAGTACTCGCGCGGCAGGGGAATCACCCCTCCACTTT; cdr3_aa: CASTRAAGESPLHF
clone_size: .; j_call: TRBJ1-1; d_call: .; v_call: TRBV15; cdr3_nt: TGTGCCACCAGCTCGTTTGGTGGGCGTCGCAGGGGTCGCGCTTTCTTT; cdr3_aa: CATSSFGGRRRGRAFF
clone_size: .; j_call: TRBJ1-3; d_call: .; v_call: TRBV10-3; cdr3_nt: TGTGCCATCAGTGAGGGGGCGCCTGGAAACACCATATATTTT; cdr3_aa: CAISEGAPGNTIYF
clone_size: many; j_call: TRBJ2-7; d_call: .; v_call: TRBV5-1; cdr3_nt: TGCGCCAGCAGCTTGGTTCAGGAACCCTACGAGCAGTACTTC; cdr3_aa: CASSLVQEPYEQYF
clone_size: .; j_call: TRBJ1-5; d_call: .; v_call: TRBV2; cdr3_nt: TGTGCCAGCAGTGACTATGAGAATAGCAATCAGCCCCAGCATTTT; cdr3_aa: CASSDYENSNQPQHF
clone_size: .; j_call: TRBJ2-5; d_call: .; v_call: TRBV18; cdr3_nt: TGTGCCAGCTCACCCCAGGGAGGAGCCGAAGAGACCCAGTACTTC; cdr3_aa: CASSPQGGAEETQYF
clone_size: few; j_call: TRBJ2-3; d_call: .; v_call: TRBV20-1; cdr3_nt: TGCAGTACAACTTCAACTAGCACAGATACGCAGTATTTT; cdr3_aa: CSTTSTSTDTQYF
clone_size: few; j_call: TRBJ2-5; d_call: TRBD2; v_call: TRBV9; cdr3_nt: TGTGCCAGCAGCGTTGCTAGCGGGAGTTACCAAGAGACCCAGTACTTC; cdr3_aa: CASSVASGSYQETQYF
clone_size: .; j_call: TRBJ2-2; d_call: .; v_call: TRBV30; cdr3_nt: TGTGCCTGGAGGAGGGATACCGGGGAGCTGTTTTTT; cdr3_aa: CAWRRDTGELFF
clone_size: many; j_call: TRBJ1-1; d_call: .; v_call: TRBV5-1; cdr3_nt: TGCGCCAGCAGCTTAAATGGTGAGGGCACTGAAGCTTTCTTT; cdr3_aa: CASSLNGEGTEAFF
clone_size: many; j_call: TRBJ1-6; d_call: .; v_call: TRBV5-1; cdr3_nt: TGCGCCAGCAGCGGCGAATATAATTCACCCCTCCACTTT; cdr3_aa: CASSGEYNSPLHF
clone_size: .; j_call: TRBJ2-5; d_call: TRBD2; v_call: TRBV20-1; cdr3_nt: TGCAGTGCTCCTCCTACACTAGCGCCCTGGGGGGAGACCCAGTACTTC; cdr3_aa: CSAPPTLAPWGETQYF
clone_size: .; j_call: TRBJ1-2; d_call: TRBD1; v_call: TRBV15; cdr3_nt: TGTGCCACCAGCAGCAGCCCGGGAGGGACAGGGGTCAGCTATGGCTACACCTTC; cdr3_aa: CATSSSPGGTGVSYGYTF
clone_size: few; j_call: TRBJ2-3; d_call: .; v_call: TRBV29-1; cdr3_nt: TGCAGCGCCGCGACAGGTCACACAGATACGCAGTATTTT; cdr3_aa: CSAATGHTDTQYF
clone_size: many; j_call: TRBJ1-5; d_call: .; v_call: TRBV2; cdr3_nt: TGTGCCAGCAGAGCTGACAGGTTTGATCAGCCCCAGCATTTT; cdr3_aa: CASRADRFDQPQHF
clone_size: many; j_call: TRBJ2-2; d_call: .; v_call: TRBV12-3/TRBV12-4; cdr3_nt: TGTGCCAGCAGCTGGGGGGTCACCGGGGAGCTGTTTTTT; cdr3_aa: CASSWGVTGELFF
clone_size: .; j_call: TRBJ2-5; d_call: TRBD2; v_call: TRBV7-2; cdr3_nt: TGTGCCAGCAGCCCGGGGGGGGGTCAGCCCCAGTACTTC; cdr3_aa: CASSPGGGQPQYF
clone_size: .; j_call: TRBJ2-1; d_call: TRBD2; v_call: TRBV14; cdr3_nt: TGTGCCAGCAGCCCCCCGGGACTAGCGGGATGGGAGCAGTTCTTC; cdr3_aa: CASSPPGLAGWEQFF
clone_size: .; j_call: TRBJ1-2; d_call: .; v_call: TRBV20-1; cdr3_nt: TGCAGTGCCAGAGTCGGACGGCGGTATGGCTACACCTTC; cdr3_aa: CSARVGRRYGYTF
clone_size: .; j_call: TRBJ1-6; d_call: .; v_call: TRBV2; cdr3_nt: TGTGCCAGCAGGGGGGGGTTTTTGTCACCCCTCCACTTT; cdr3_aa: CASRGGFLSPLHF
clone_size: many; j_call: TRBJ1-1; d_call: TRBD1; v_call: TRBV14; cdr3_nt: TGTGCCAGCAGGTTCTGGGACAGGGGGGAGAACACTGAAGCTTTCTTT; cdr3_aa: CASRFWDRGENTEAFF
clone_size: .; j_call: TRBJ2-5; d_call: TRBD2; v_call: TRBV29-1; cdr3_nt: TGCAGCGTCCCCACCCGTAGCGGGAGCTGGGAGACCCAGTACTTC; cdr3_aa: CSVPTRSGSWETQYF
clone_size: .; j_call: TRBJ2-7; d_call: .; v_call: TRBV12-3/TRBV12-4; cdr3_nt: TGTGCCAGCAGTACACCTAGGGTCTACGAGCAGTACTTC; cdr3_aa: CASSTPRVYEQYF
clone_size: many; j_call: TRBJ1-2; d_call: .; v_call: TRBV9; cdr3_nt: TGTGCCAGCAGCGTAGGACCGACACCCTCTAGGGATGGCTACACCTTC; cdr3_aa: CASSVGPTPSRDGYTF
clone_size: .; j_call: TRBJ2-5; d_call: .; v_call: TRBV7-9; cdr3_nt: TGTGCCAGCAGCGTAGATCCAGGCGGGGAGACCCAGTACTTC; cdr3_aa: CASSVDPGGETQYF
clone_size: many; j_call: TRBJ2-5; d_call: .; v_call: TRBV9; cdr3_nt: TGTGCCAGCAGCGGGGGTGGTAAGCGGACCCTAGAGACCCAGTACTTC; cdr3_aa: CASSGGGKRTLETQYF
clone_size: once; j_call: TRBJ1-1; d_call: .; v_call: TRBV20-1; cdr3_nt: TGCAGTGCCTGGAGCCGCGAGAACACTGAAGCTTTCTTT; cdr3_aa: CSAWSRENTEAFF
clone_size: .; j_call: TRBJ1-2; d_call: TRBD1; v_call: TRBV5-1; cdr3_nt: TGCCCCAGACAGGGACTTGAAGGCTACACCTTC; cdr3_aa: CPRQGLEGYTF
clone_size: once; j_call: TRBJ2-5; d_call: TRBD1; v_call: TRBV24-1; cdr3_nt: TGTGCCACCAGTGAAGCAGGGGGTGACCAAGAGACCCAGTACTTC; cdr3_aa: CATSEAGGDQETQYF
clone_size: many; j_call: TRBJ2-7; d_call: TRBD1; v_call: TRBV6-1; cdr3_nt: TGTGCCAGCAGTGTTTCAGGACAGGGGTCCTCCTACGAGCAGTACTTC; cdr3_aa: CASSVSGQGSSYEQYF
clone_size: many; j_call: TRBJ2-2; d_call: .; v_call: TRBV11-2; cdr3_nt: TGTGCCAGCAACCAGCTGGGGAACACCGGGGAGCTGTTTTTT; cdr3_aa: CASNQLGNTGELFF
clone_size: many; j_call: TRBJ1-1; d_call: .; v_call: TRBV9; cdr3_nt: TGTGCCAGCAGCGTAGAGGTCGGAGGCGGCACTGAAGCTTTCTTT; cdr3_aa: CASSVEVGGGTEAFF
clone_size: once; j_call: TRBJ2-6; d_call: TRBD1; v_call: TRBV11-1; cdr3_nt: TGTGCCAGCAGCGGGAAGGACAGGGGGTACTCTGGGGCCAACGTCCTGACTTTC; cdr3_aa: CASSGKDRGYSGANVLTF
clone_size: .; j_call: TRBJ2-5; d_call: .; v_call: TRBV25-1; cdr3_nt: TGTGCCAGCAGTAAGGCAGGGTGGGAGACCCAGTACTTC; cdr3_aa: CASSKAGWETQYF
clone_size: .; j_call: TRBJ1-1; d_call: .; v_call: TRBV7-3; cdr3_nt: TGTGCCAGCGCAGGGGCTGGGAACACTGAAGCTTTCTTT; cdr3_aa: CASAGAGNTEAFF
clone_size: .; j_call: TRBJ2-7; d_call: TRBD2; v_call: TRBV15; cdr3_nt: TGTGCCGCCAGCAGCCATGAGACTAGCGGGAGGACCAACGAGCAGTACTTC; cdr3_aa: CAASSHETSGRTNEQYF
clone_size: .; j_call: TRBJ1-2; d_call: .; v_call: TRBV28; cdr3_nt: TGTGCCAGCAGTGGGGGAGGAGGCTATGGCTACACCTTC; cdr3_aa: CASSGGGGYGYTF
clone_size: .; j_call: TRBJ2-5; d_call: TRBD2; v_call: TRBV2; cdr3_nt: TGTGCCAGCAGTGCTAGGACTAGCGGGAGGGAGACCCAGTACTTC; cdr3_aa: CASSARTSGRETQYF
clone_size: many; j_call: TRBJ1-1; d_call: .; v_call: TRBV25-1; cdr3_nt: TGTGCCACGACAGAGAACACTGAAGCTTTCTTT; cdr3_aa: CATTENTEAFF
clone_size: .; j_call: TRBJ1-6; d_call: .; v_call: TRBV7-9; cdr3_nt: TGTGCCGGCGGCAACCTCCTGGGACAAATCAATTCACCCCTCCACTTT; cdr3_aa: CAGGNLLGQINSPLHF
clone_size: .; j_call: TRBJ1-2; d_call: TRBD1; v_call: TRBV19; cdr3_nt: TGTGCCTGCGGGACAGGGATTGTCTACACCTTC; cdr3_aa: CACGTGIVYTF
clone_size: once; j_call: TRBJ1-2; d_call: .; v_call: TRBV2; cdr3_nt: TGTGCCAGCAGTGAGCTAGACACCCACTATGGCTACACCTTC; cdr3_aa: CASSELDTHYGYTF
clone_size: many; j_call: TRBJ1-5; d_call: .; v_call: TRBV7-9; cdr3_nt: TGTGCCAGCAGCCAAACGGATAGCAATCAGCCCCAGCATTTT; cdr3_aa: CASSQTDSNQPQHF
clone_size: many; j_call: TRBJ1-1; d_call: .; v_call: TRBV6-6; cdr3_nt: TGTGCCAGCAGTAACCAGGGTTTGGACACTGAAGCTTTCTTT; cdr3_aa: CASSNQGLDTEAFF
clone_size: many; j_call: TRBJ1-5; d_call: .; v_call: TRBV4-1; cdr3_nt: TGCGCCAGCAGCCAAGAAAGGGGTCGGGAGCAGCCCCAGCATTTT; cdr3_aa: CASSQERGREQPQHF
clone_size: .; j_call: TRBJ2-2; d_call: TRBD2; v_call: TRBV28; cdr3_nt: TGTGCCAGCAGTACTCGGACTAGCGGGATTCCTACCGGGGAGCTGTTTTTT; cdr3_aa: CASSTRTSGIPTGELFF
clone_size: many; j_call: TRBJ2-7; d_call: .; v_call: TRBV28; cdr3_nt: TGTGCCAGCAGGGGGATCAACTCCTACGAGCAGTACTTC; cdr3_aa: CASRGINSYEQYF
clone_size: .; j_call: TRBJ1-1; d_call: .; v_call: TRBV15; cdr3_nt: TGTGCCACCAGCAGCTTTGAAGGGAACACTGAAGCTTTCTTT; cdr3_aa: CATSSFEGNTEAFF
clone_size: many; j_call: TRBJ1-5; d_call: .; v_call: TRBV10-3; cdr3_nt: TGTGCCATCAGTGAGGGAGGTCAGCCCCAGCATTTT; cdr3_aa: CAISEGGQPQHF
clone_size: few; j_call: TRBJ1-2; d_call: .; v_call: TRBV28; cdr3_nt: TGTGCCAGCTCCACGCTCGGGCAGCTCACGCCCTATGGCTACACCTTC; cdr3_aa: CASSTLGQLTPYGYTF
clone_size: .; j_call: TRBJ2-5; d_call: TRBD1; v_call: TRBV15; cdr3_nt: TGTGCCACCAGCGTCGACAGGGGGGGCGAGACCCAGTACTTC; cdr3_aa: CATSVDRGGETQYF
clone_size: few; j_call: TRBJ1-6; d_call: .; v_call: TRBV5-1; cdr3_nt: TGCGCCAGCAGCTCCCGGACGGGATCACCCCTCCACTTT; cdr3_aa: CASSSRTGSPLHF
clone_size: .; j_call: TRBJ1-5; d_call: TRBD1; v_call: TRBV6-1; cdr3_nt: TGTGCCAGCAACCATGGACAGGGGAGGTGGTCCCAGCATTTT; cdr3_aa: CASNHGQGRWSQHF
clone_size: many; j_call: TRBJ1-2; d_call: .; v_call: TRBV20-1; cdr3_nt: TGCAGTGCTCTCGGGACCTGGCCCTATGGCTACACCTTC; cdr3_aa: CSALGTWPYGYTF
clone_size: .; j_call: TRBJ2-2; d_call: .; v_call: TRBV6-1; cdr3_nt: TGTGCCAGCAGTGAATTCGGACAGACGTTCACCGGGGAGCTGTTTTTT; cdr3_aa: CASSEFGQTFTGELFF
clone_size: .; j_call: TRBJ1-5; d_call: .; v_call: TRBV10-3; cdr3_nt: TGTGCCAGTAACCGGGCCCTTGGTCAGCCCCAGCATTTT; cdr3_aa: CASNRALGQPQHF
clone_size: many; j_call: TRBJ1-5; d_call: .; v_call: TRBV2; cdr3_nt: TGTGCCAGCAGTGGTGAGAGTCCTGGCAATCAGCCCCAGCATTTT; cdr3_aa: CASSGESPGNQPQHF
clone_size: many; j_call: TRBJ1-5; d_call: .; v_call: TRBV29-1; cdr3_nt: TGCAGCGTTAGGGGATCCCTCGAAGGGCCCCAGCATTTT; cdr3_aa: CSVRGSLEGPQHF
clone_size: .; j_call: TRBJ1-5; d_call: TRBD1; v_call: TRBV20-1; cdr3_nt: TGCAGTGCTAGAGTACCATCGGGACAGGGAGCAGTTAGCAATCAGCCCCAGCATTTT; cdr3_aa: CSARVPSGQGAVSNQPQHF
clone_size: once; j_call: TRBJ1-2; d_call: .; v_call: TRBV20-1; cdr3_nt: TGCAGTTTATCCGGCTATGGCTACACCTTC; cdr3_aa: CSLSGYGYTF